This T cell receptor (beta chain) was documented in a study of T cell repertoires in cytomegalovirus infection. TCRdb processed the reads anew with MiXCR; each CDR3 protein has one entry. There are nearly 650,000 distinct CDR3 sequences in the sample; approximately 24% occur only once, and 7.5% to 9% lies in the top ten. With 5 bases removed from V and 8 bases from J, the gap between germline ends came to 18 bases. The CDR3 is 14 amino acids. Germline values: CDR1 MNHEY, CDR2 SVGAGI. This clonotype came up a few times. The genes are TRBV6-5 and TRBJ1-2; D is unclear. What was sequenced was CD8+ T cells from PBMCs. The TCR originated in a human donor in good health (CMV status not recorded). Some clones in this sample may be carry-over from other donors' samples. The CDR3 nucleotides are TGTGCCAGCAGTAAGGACTTTGGGTTAGGCGGCTACACCTTC. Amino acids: CASSKDFGLGGYTF.